This T cell receptor (beta chain) was retrieved from a study of blood T cell repertoires in COVID-19. The wider study: The United States, Italy and Spain provided the acute and convalescent COVID-19 samples. Sources were T cells, B-cell-depleted T cells, or PBMCs; the material itself was cDNA or gDNA.

The CDR3 has 17 amino acids. In germline, CDR1 is SGHRS, CDR2 YFSETQ. The V segment lost 0 bases and the J segment 2 bases; nucleotides outside the gene matches: 7. As handled by the study authors: Estimated nucleated cell counts came from reference gene primer amplification. The protocol was immunoSEQ multiplex PCR, while the TCRdb copy is restricted to in-frame clones and leaves out a portion. V, J and clone size reflect that table, while D and trimming were determined from the DNA. The sample lists around 150,000 clones; 78% were seen once. The V and J genes are TRBV5-1 and TRBJ2-4, with 8 bases that match TRBD1. The sequence came from a man in his fifties or sixties who had recovered from COVID-19. Source material: peripheral blood. CDR3 coding DNA: TGCGCCAGCAGCTTGGGGACAGGGTTTCTGACCAAAAACATTCAGTACTTC. The encoded protein is CASSLGTGFLTKNIQYF.